This TCR beta chain originates from a study of blood T cell repertoires in COVID-19. Across the whole study: Sites across the United States, Italy and Spain contributed samples from acute and convalescent COVID-19.

V dropped 1 base and J dropped 8 bases, with 20 bases sitting between them. The V gene's germline CDR1 is LGHNA and CDR2 YSLEER. This CDR3 spans 16 amino acids. A single count supports this clone. Original methodology: Reference gene primer amplification yielded estimated nucleated cell counts. TCRdb's copy holds only in-frame clones and misses some; the assay was immunoSEQ multiplex PCR. The V and J calls and clone size come from that table; D and trimming were worked out from the DNA. Among about 58,000 clones, around nine tenths were seen once, and the ten largest hold about 7.4%. The receptor's source is a human donor with active COVID-19. The donor label of this sample is uncertain. The sample consisted of peripheral blood. The V call is TRBV4-3, the J call TRBJ1-2; unclear D gene. CDR3 sequence: CASSQVVGVGIWGYTF. CDR3 DNA sequence: TGCGCCAGCAGCCAAGTCGTGGGCGTAGGTATTTGGGGCTACACCTTC.